This T cell receptor beta chain was sequenced for a study of T cell responses to AZD1222 COVID-19 vaccine. General study points: There were vaccine-associated CD4 TCRs across spike, dominant at 160-218 and 743-854.

Profiling relied on immunoSEQ multiplex PCR, and the TCRdb table lists in-frame clones only, not all of them. The sample lists 110,000 or so clones, about 86% occurring once. CDR1 is LNHDA, CDR2 SQIVND, per germline (reference sequence). The CDR3 consists of 14 residues. Trimming shortened V by 3 bases and J by 3 bases, and 11 bases separated the two germline ends. Note on this clone: Its antigen is still unknown.

The chain combines TRBV19 with TRBJ1-1; D not resolved. This TCR was recovered from an adult who received the AZD1222 COVID-19 vaccine. This sample comprised peripheral blood, obtained 28 days after the second AZD1222 dose. CDR3 residues: CASSIQEGDTEAFF. The CDR3 region has the DNA TGTGCCAGTAGTATTCAGGAGGGTGACACTGAAGCTTTCTTT.